The present T cell receptor (beta chain) was sequenced within a study of blood T cells in healthy people across ages (dated by TCRdb to between 2015 and 2016). Notes on the research overall: In model experiments, roughly one uniquely barcoded TCR beta cDNA molecule per two T cells was captured by template switching. Four age groups were formed from the donors: young (average approximately 15 years), middle-aged (just under 40), aged (roughly 59) and long-lived (approximately 78). Using the same blood draw, the study looked at two additional independent replicas of 1 million unique cDNA reads for two donors, one aged 18 to 30 and the other aged 80 or older. To avoid experimental bias, donors of different ages were randomly spread across the sequencing lanes. Age-related changes in TCR beta repertoire diversity were measured in the study by deep sequencing normalized with unique cDNA molecular identifiers.

For this clonotype: There is no known antigen for this receptor. No base quality information exists; no much larger clone differs at one position.

The donors were a few dozen Caucasian individuals from Russia, aged roughly 6 to 90 years, who were systemically healthy. Each donor gave around 9.5 milliliters of peripheral blood, collected into EDTA-treated Vacutainer tubes. Ficoll-Paque density-gradient centrifugation was used to isolate PBMCs, with at least 6.5 million per sample. Trizol reagent was used to extract total RNA from PBMCs, with at least 5.5 micrograms per sample. For every donor, flow cytometry on a PBMC aliquot measured the percentage of naive CD45RAhigh/CD27high T cells. What the authors observed across the whole study: Estimates of total diversity based on one million sequenced T cells were regarded as lower bounds and as underestimates. The long-lived group showed more naive CD4+ T cells, fewer expanded clones and increased TCR diversity than the aged group, suggesting age selection. The CMV infection status of donors was not known, potentially confounding age-related changes in expanded clonotypes. Observed TCR beta diversity per million T cells fell roughly linearly with age, and a significant reduction was already apparent by age about 43. Because profiling used bulk unsorted PBMCs, naive and antigen-experienced compartments could not be compared conclusively. The percentage of naive T cells measured by flow cytometry correlated strongly with observed TCR beta diversity.

The library was made by 5' RACE. Sequencing used an Illumina HiSeq 2500. The second PCR ran for roughly 7 to 11 cycles and used a J-beta primer mix along with a sample-barcoded 5' primer. A template-switch 5' adaptor carrying 12 random nucleotides introduced a unique molecular identifier onto each TCR beta cDNA molecule. At least 2.5 million CDR3-containing paired-end reads were obtained from each sample. First-strand cDNA was synthesized from all RNA with the Mint cDNA synthesis kit, primed by a TRBC-specific oligonucleotide. All cDNA was treated with uracil-DNA glycosylase and then went through a first 18-cycle PCR with the universal primers M1SS and BC2_uni_R. Processing in the source paper ran as follows. Normalization of each sample was performed by random selection of 1 million high-quality reads, each carrying a distinct molecular identifier. Instead of being binned into consensus sequences, reads with shared molecular identifiers were discarded. CDR3 identification, clonotype clustering and error correction used MiTCR with a Q25 quality threshold and the strictest error-elimination algorithm. A nonparametric unseen species model using Euler transformation provided a lower-bound estimate of total TCR beta diversity. The raw public data were reprocessed by TCRdb itself: fastp quality trimming at Q25, MiXCR clonotype calling, in-frame beta chains only. When rows share a CDR3 protein, they turn into one entry using the most common DNA and genes. The V and J calls were determined by TCRdb, not by the authors. Recorded for this sample are under 2,000,000 distinct CDR3 sequences; around 50% of them occurred a single time. The ten largest clonotypes hold around 2.1% of the sample.

This clonotype originated in a woman aged 40 to 50 in good health. Sequencing used blood.

The CDR3 region: CASSPGIGYGYTF. The DNA reads as follows: TGTGCCAGCAGCCCTGGGATCGGCTATGGCTACACCTTC. The chain was built from TRBV3-1 and TRBJ1-2, with no D gene named confidently. Reading from cysteine to phenylalanine, the CDR3 counts 13 amino acids. The read is trimmed to its CDR3 DNA, 39 bases read in frame from base 1. The germline V gene (reference sequence) gives CDR1 as LGHDT and CDR2 as YNNKEL. V is cut by 4 bases and J by 4 bases, and the space between the germline ends is 10 bases.